The next 11 T cell receptor beta chains were all read from a single sample in a study of regulatory T cells in long-lasting Graves disease. The time point: persistent/refractory GD, antithyroid drugs over 5 years with positive TRAb. Scientists built the TCR library using RNA that was extracted from PBMCs. Libraries of TCR beta came from iRepertoire HTBI primers plus Arm-PCR of CDR3 regions. TCRdb redid the calling of the multiplex PCR reads with MiXCR, one entry per CDR3 protein. Of about 470,000 distinct CDR3 sequences in the sample, less than 25% were seen once. Specimen: peripheral blood mononuclear cells (PBMCs), collected when the disease was refractory, from a patient treated with antithyroid drugs. Receptor source: a female donor with Graves disease.

This clonotype was seen a handful of times. Given a much more abundant clone one base away, this may be a read error. J is TRBJ1-1 and V is TRBV28; a possible D gene is TRBD1 (5 bases). Germline V gives CDR1 MDHEN, CDR2 SYDVKM. V gave up 2 bases and J gave up 3 bases, with 31 bases separating them. The CDR3 is 21 amino acids. The CDR3 DNA reads TGTGCCAGCAGTTTACGGGGGGGTGGTTTATCTGCCAACACGCCGGACACTGAAGCTTTCTTT. This encodes CASSLRGGGLSANTPDTEAFF.

This clonotype was detected ten times or more. The rearrangement joins TRBV28 to TRBJ2-7, with 9 nucleotides matching TRBD1. Germline-derived CDR1 and CDR2 are MDHEN and SYDVKM. There are 16 residues in the CDR3. V lost 0 bases to trimming and J lost 0 bases; unmatched junction nucleotides: 3. CDR3: CASSLWDRGRSYEQYF. In DNA form, the CDR3 reads TGTGCCAGCAGTTTATGGGACAGGGGCCGCTCCTACGAGCAGTACTTC.

This clonotype was seen a handful of times. V and J are TRBV4-1 and TRBJ2-7, with 8 bases aligning to TRBD1. Losses at the gene ends were 2 bases for V and 1 base for J; bases not matched to a gene: 7. This CDR3 contains 16 residues. The germline CDR1 and CDR2 sequences are MGHRA and YSYEKL. The CDR3 loop reads CASSQPRDRRSYEQYF. CDR3 DNA sequence: TGCGCCAGCAGCCAACCCCGGGACAGGAGATCCTACGAGCAGTACTTC.

J is TRBJ2-7 and V is TRBV5-6, with 7 bases identical to TRBD1. The CDR3 is 15 residues long. The germline V gene encodes CDR1 SGHDT and CDR2 YYEEEE. V was pared by 4 bases and J by 3 bases, with 10 bases of the junction left unmatched. The CDR3 region is CASSLFHRGNYEQYF. CDR3 nucleotides: TGTGCCAGCAGCCTATTTCACAGGGGTAACTACGAGCAGTACTTC.

The chain links TRBV19 to TRBJ2-2; D is uncertain. The CDR3 totals 14 residues. Germline CDR1 reads LNHDA; CDR2 reads SQIVND (reference sequence). Trimming cost V 7 bases and J 0 bases, with 9 bases left between them. DNA of the CDR3: TGTGCCAGTATGAAGGCAGCGAACACCGGGGAGCTGTTTTTT. Its protein is CASMKAANTGELFF.

This clonotype was recorded many times. CDR3 nucleotide sequence: TGCGCCAGCAGAGACAGCACCTACGAGCAGTACTTC. It specifies CASRDSTYEQYF. The gene calls are TRBV10-2 and TRBJ2-7, with a weak D call TRBD1 (5 bases). CDR3 length: 12 amino acids. The germline gives CDR1 WSHSY, CDR2 SAAADI. The ends were cut back, 6 bases at V and 2 bases at J, with 8 bases in the middle.

This clonotype was observed a few times. The rearrangement uses TRBV7-9 and TRBJ1-5, with TRBD1 as a possible D gene (6 bases). V was clipped by 5 bases and J by 6 bases, with 11 bases between them. The CDR3 is 13 amino acids. Germline CDR1 is SEHNR and CDR2 is FQNEAQ (reference sequence). CDR3 sequence reads: CASSPGASQPQHF. The CDR3 DNA reads TGTGCCAGCAGCCCGGGGGCAAGTCAGCCCCAGCATTTT.

This clonotype showed up just a few times. An end of the junction does not agree with germline; a read error may underlie this. The V call is TRBV6-5, the J call TRBJ2-5; D remains ambiguous. The CDR3 is made up of 11 amino acids. Germline V gene sequence: CDR1 MNHEY, CDR2 SVGAGI. In DNA, the CDR3 is TGTGCCAGCAGTTCCCTAGAGACCCAGCACTTC. Its translation: CASSSLETQHF.

This clonotype was detected ten times or more. The J gene is TRBJ2-5, the V gene TRBV28; D possibly corresponds to TRBD1 (6 bases). This CDR3 spans 14 amino acids. Germline CDR1 MDHEN, CDR2 SYDVKM. Trimming stripped 9 bases from V and 4 bases from J, with 18 bases between. DNA for the CDR3: TGTGCCAGTAACAGGGCCTGGGTTGTAGAGACCCAGTACTTC. Amino acids: CASNRAWVVETQYF.

This clonotype was counted ten times or more. The chain uses TRBV24-1 and TRBJ1-2; D is undetermined. This CDR3 has 11 residues. Germline V gene lookup returns CDR1 KGHDR and CDR2 SFDVKD. V shed 12 bases and J shed 6 bases, with 13 bases lying between them. The CDR3 DNA reads as TGTGCCGCCGGCGATGTGGATGGCTACACCTTC. It specifies CAAGDVDGYTF.

This clonotype was counted ten times or more. The chain recombines TRBV2 with TRBJ2-7; the D gene is possibly TRBD2 (6 bases). CDR1 and CDR2 (germline): SNHLY, FYNNEI. This CDR3 contains 10 residues. CDR3: CASSQTTSQV. The CDR3 DNA reads TGTGCCAGCAGCCAAACGACTAGTCAAGTC.